Listed here are 8 T cell receptor beta chains from one sample, sequenced in a study of cytomegalovirus exposure and HLA in healthy donors (dated by TCRdb to about 2017). Library creation used the immunoSEQ multiplex PCR assay. For the multiplex PCR, a mixture combining 60 forward primers for TCR Vbeta segments and 13 reverse primers for TCR Jbeta segments was used. TCRdb holds this immuneACCESS table with in-frame rearrangements only. Some clones are missing; in checked studies, unresolved V genes explain under half, and the rest has no known cause. The sample table records approximately 120,000 clones; about 80% of these occur just once. Roughly 8% of the sample belongs to the ten largest clones. The specimen was PBMCs. Receptors originate from a woman aged 50 to 60 in good health and CMV-seropositive.

The chain links TRBV4-2 to TRBJ2-1, with D uncertain. CDR3 length: 13 amino acids. CDR1 and CDR2 (germline): LGHNA, YNFKEQ. Trimming stripped 0 bases from V and 9 bases from J, with 9 bases between. The CDR3 bases are TGTGCCAGCAGCCAAGATCGCGTCGGTGAGCAGTTCTTC. Its protein is CASSQDRVGEQFF.

The rearrangement links TRBV23-1 to TRBJ2-7; D possibly corresponds to TRBD1 (5 bases). TRBV23-1 qualifies as an ORF whose function is uncertain. This CDR3 is 12 amino acids long. Trimming took 0 bases from V and 12 from J, leaving 12 bases between them. CDR3 protein: CASSQSGQRSYF. The CDR3, as DNA: TGCGCCAGCAGTCAATCGGGGCAGCGCTCGTACTTC.

The genes are TRBV7-2 and TRBJ1-1; no clear D. The germline CDR1 and CDR2 sequences are SGHTA and FQGNSA. There are 12 residues in the CDR3. V lost 5 bases, J lost 5 bases, and 9 bases lay in between. The DNA for the CDR3 is TGTGCCAGCAGCCTTGGGCTTACTGAAGCTTTCTTT. Translated, it gives CASSLGLTEAFF.

This sequence joins TRBV15 and TRBJ2-3, with TRBD2 identical over 9 bases. This CDR3 region has 15 residues. The junction had 8 bases not matched to a gene; V was cut back by 5 bases and J by 5 bases. The germline V gene has CDR1 LNHNV and CDR2 YYDKDF (reference sequence). The CDR3, as DNA: TGTGCCACCAGCCTTCTTAGCGGGAGAGGAGATACGCAGTATTTT. Translating it yields CATSLLSGRGDTQYF.

This clone was detected only once. CDR3 in amino acids: CASSQEGGGSTEAFF. The CDR3 bases are TGCGCCAGCAGCCAAGAGGGCGGGGGAAGCACTGAAGCTTTCTTT. J is TRBJ1-1 and V is TRBV4-3; D possibly corresponds to TRBD1 (5 bases). The germline CDR1 and CDR2 sequences are LGHNA and YSLEER. The CDR3 has 15 amino acids. V was pared by 0 bases and J by 4 bases, with 12 bases between.

Turning to this clone: At one end the junction does not follow the germline gene, possibly because of a read error. This chain links TRBV7-9 with TRBJ2-7, with D possibly being TRBD1 (7 bases). This CDR3 comprises 15 residues. The germline CDR1 and CDR2 sequences are SEHNR and FQNEAQ (reference sequence). CDR3 loop: CSSSPSGRGDYEQYF. CDR3 DNA sequence: TGTTCCAGCAGCCCGTCGGGCAGGGGGGACTACGAGCAGTACTTC.

The chain combines TRBV4-2 with TRBJ2-3; 12 bases are a match to TRBD2. V lost 0 bases and J lost 2; bases outside the gene matches: 9. Germline CDR1 is LGHNA and CDR2 is YNFKEQ. This CDR3 comprises 19 residues. CDR3 coding DNA: TGTGCCAGCAGCCAAGATAAGACTAGCGGGGGATGGCTCACAGATACGCAGTATTTT. It is translated as CASSQDKTSGGWLTDTQYF.

This clone has a single count. V gene TRBV18 combines with J gene TRBJ1-6; 9 bases agree with TRBD1. V shed 3 bases, J shed 8 bases, and the junction held 11 bases outside the gene matches. CDR1 KGHSH and CDR2 LQKENI come from the germline V gene. The CDR3 covers 17 residues. The CDR3, as DNA: TGTGCCAGCTCACCCCAGAGTAAGGGACAGGGCGATTCACCCCTCCACTTT. This translates into CASSPQSKGQGDSPLHF. Full variable domain (outside the CDR3, taken from reference TRBV18 and TRBJ1-6): NAGVMQNPRHLVRRRGQEARLRCSPMKGHSHVYWYRQLPEEGLKFMVYLQKENIIDESGMPKERFSAEFPKEGPSILRIQQVVRGDSAAYFCASSPQSKGQGDSPLHFGNGTRLTVT.